This TCR beta chain was sequenced in a study of blood T cell repertoires in COVID-19. TCRdb keeps only in-frame clones here, not all; method: immunoSEQ multiplex PCR. The sample holds 250,000 to 300,000 clones, approximately 86% seen once. This CDR3 contains 16 residues. Deletions cut 3 bases from V and 8 bases from J, with 22 bases between. Looked up from germline, CDR1 is MGHRA and CDR2 is YSYEKL. Sequenced material: PBMCs or T cells enriched from blood (not recorded which). The sequence was collected from a woman aged 30 to 39 who had recovered from COVID-19. The rearrangement joins TRBV4-1 to TRBJ1-2; unclear D gene. The CDR3 nucleotides are TGCGCCAGCAGCCAGAACCAATATGGGCAGTCCGAGGGCTACACCTTC. It specifies CASSQNQYGQSEGYTF.